This TCR beta chain is from a study of CD8+ T cells in alopecia areata listed by TCRdb under 2018. Study-level background: The treated patients, all with moderate-to-severe alopecia areata, were enrolled in an open-label pilot trial of oral tofacitinib given at 5 to 10 mg twice daily. RNA came from the PAXgene miRNA kit for fixed scalp, the miRNeasy kit for PBMCs, and the RNeasy kit for mouse skin. Disease severity in treated patients was measured with the SALT score, which quantifies the percentage of affected scalp surface area. Scalp clonality was compared among normal scalp (n=4), patchy alopecia areata scalp (n=8), and alopecia totalis/universalis scalp (n=8). Amplification of TCRbeta CDR3 regions was done by immunoSEQ multiplex PCR using 35 Vbeta forward primers and 13 Jbeta reverse primers. The study used high-throughput TCRbeta sequencing to examine T cell clonal expansion in alopecia areata, in both the C3H/HeJ mouse model and human patients. Biopsies were taken from tofacitinib-treated patients at baseline and again at 4 and 24 weeks into treatment, and several of those patients also had a later scalp biopsy. Patients stayed on tofacitinib for 6 to 18 months and then had 6 months of follow-up off drug so that delayed response and recurrence could be assessed. On the human side, TCRbeta sequencing was run on scalp tissue and on sorted CD4+ and CD8+ peripheral blood T cells from healthy controls and from alopecia areata patients with either patchy or totalis/universalis disease.

The treatment or condition label of this sample denotes: oral pan-JAK inhibitor, 5-10 mg twice daily. Lesional scalp punch biopsies and peripheral blood were collected from alopecia areata patients. PBMCs were isolated by density centrifugation and stained for CD3, CD4 and CD8, and CD4+ and CD8+ T cells were sorted on a FACSAria. Library construction relied on the immunoSEQ multiplex PCR assay. RNA was extracted from all samples and reverse transcribed into cDNA, which served as template for TCR sequencing. SuperScript III was used to make first-strand cDNA, primed with a 2:1 mix of oligo-dT and random hexamers. A synthetic immune receptor repertoire was used to assess amplification bias, and residual bias was removed computationally. The study's own analysis went as follows. Raw reads were preprocessed to remove errors, and CDR3 was defined according to IMGT conventions as the region from the conserved cysteine to phenylalanine. To get clonality, Shannon entropy was normalized by log2 of the number of productive unique TCRs and the result was subtracted from 1. Whether scalp clones were CD4 or CD8 was inferred by matching scalp TCRbeta sequences against CD4 and CD8 repertoires sorted from blood. TCRdb mirrors the immuneACCESS table, restricted to in-frame sequences. Some clones are absent from its copies; in checked studies, under half trace to an unresolved V gene, and the reason for the others is unknown. The V and J calls and clone size come from that table; D and trimming were worked out from the DNA. Across this sample there are some 180,000 clones, with approximately 50% seen only once. The top ten clones comprise roughly a tenth of the sample.

The CDR3 starts with the cysteine, ends with the phenylalanine, and has 14 residues. Only the CDR3 portion is preserved as DNA: 42 bases, with reading frame beginning at the first base. Trimming removed 0 bases from V and 4 bases from J, leaving 9 bases between the germline ends. For CDR1 and CDR2, the germline V gene lists MNHEY and SVGAGI. Paper-wide results and their limitations: Unlike mouse skin, where gammadelta T cells dominate, normal human skin contains resident alphabeta T cells that get sequenced too, which complicates analysis of the scalp TCR repertoire. Because the treated cohort was small and had just a single nonresponder, larger studies are needed to establish links between baseline CD8+ expansion and response. Many expanded lesional clones were found to persist in scalp and blood during tofacitinib treatment, and relapse after treatment cessation may be partly explained by this persistence. Tofacitinib significantly lowered scalp clonality and the number of expanded CD8+ clones among the top 100 scalp clones. Shared TCR sequences between patients were less evident than in mice, which may be partly attributable to HLA diversity in the patient population. Compared with normal scalp, lesional scalp, particularly in alopecia totalis/universalis, had higher clonality and more expanded CD8+ clones, which suggests antigenic drive.

Note on this clone: This clone's antigen is unknown. Base quality data are lacking; no much larger clone is found one base away.

The chain links TRBV6-5 with TRBJ1-1; the D gene cannot be resolved reliably. The sequence was collected from a human donor with alopecia areata. The sample in question was CD8+ T cells sorted from blood, obtained around week 54, from a patient treated with tofacitinib. The CDR3 region: CASSYSTESTEAFF. The DNA sequence follows: TGTGCCAGCAGTTACTCGACGGAATCCACTGAAGCTTTCTTT.